These T cell receptor beta chains were read from a single sample in a study of T-cell reconstitution after alpha-beta-depleted transplantation in children. One entry per CDR3 protein, called by TCRdb with MiXCR from the PCR reads. This sample carries thousands of distinct CDR3 sequences, less than 20% of them seen once, and the ten largest clones take approximately 84%. The sequencing used PBMCs, mostly from graft donor cells, collected 180 days after TCRalphabeta/CD19-depleted stem cell transplant. Receptors were obtained from a patient aged 2-10 years who had a stem cell transplant for inherited bone marrow failure, so the T cells may come from the graft donor. Both conserved end residues are part of each CDR3. A D gene is named only where the DNA matches it firmly. Not all rows give a size; the values are once, few, many and, for expanded clones, a class.

J | D | size | V | DNA | CDR3
TRBJ2-7 | TRBD1 | many | TRBV4-2 | TGTGCCAGCAGCCAAGAACCGACAGGGGGCTCCTACGAGCAGTACTTC | CASSQEPTGGSYEQYF
TRBJ2-1 | - | many | TRBV2 | TGTGCCAGCAGTGTCGAGACTGGAAATGAGCAGTTCTTC | CASSVETGNEQFF
TRBJ1-2 | - | many | TRBV9 | TGTGCCAGCAGCGCAGGGTTTGGATATGGCTACACCTTC | CASSAGFGYGYTF
TRBJ2-7 | - | few | TRBV4-3 | TGCGCCAGCAGCCAAGATCCCCCCGTTGACAGGAGAACCTACGAGCAGTACTTC | CASSQDPPVDRRTYEQYF
TRBJ2-1 | TRBD2 | many | TRBV20-1 | TGCAGTGCACGGACTAGCGGGGGGGGCCGGGAGGTGTTCTTC | CSARTSGGGREVFF
TRBJ2-3 | - | few | TRBV28 | TGTGCCACCGTTTCCAACACAGATACGCAGTATTTT | CATVSNTDTQYF
TRBJ1-5 | - | - | TRBV29-1 | TGCAGCGTTGCGCTAAGCCGAGGTCAGCCCCAGCATTTT | CSVALSRGQPQHF
TRBJ2-7 | - | - | TRBV5-6 | TGTGCCAGCAGCTTGGTTCAGGGGCACGCTCCCGAGCAGTACTTC | CASSLVQGHAPEQYF
TRBJ1-4 | TRBD1 | many | TRBV10-3 | TGTGCCATCGGGGAGACAGGGGGCTCTGAAAAACTGTTTTTT | CAIGETGGSEKLFF
TRBJ1-2 | TRBD1 | many | TRBV5-1 | TGCGCCAGCAGCGGACCGGGACAGGGTAGTGGCTACACCTTC | CASSGPGQGSGYTF
TRBJ1-1 | - | many | TRBV12-3/TRBV12-4 | TGTGCCAGCAGTGTCATCTGGAACACTGAAGCTTTCTTT | CASSVIWNTEAFF
TRBJ2-7 | TRBD1 | many | TRBV20-1 | TGCAGTGCTAGTCTTCGGGACAGGGGTTACGAGCAGTACTTC | CSASLRDRGYEQYF
TRBJ2-1 | TRBD2 | many | TRBV7-2 | TGTGCCAGCAGCCTGACTAGCGGGCGTTACAATGAGCAGTTCTTC | CASSLTSGRYNEQFF
TRBJ2-1 | - | many | TRBV3-1 | TGTGCCAGCAGCCATGCCGGATCGACAGGGAGGGAGCAGTTCTTC | CASSHAGSTGREQFF
TRBJ2-7 | - | few | TRBV12-3/TRBV12-4 | TGTGCCAGCAGTTTAGCGGGATCAACCTACGAGCAGTACTTC | CASSLAGSTYEQYF
TRBJ1-4 | - | many | TRBV15 | TGTGCCACCAGCAGAGATGGAAATGAAAAACTGTTTTTT | CATSRDGNEKLFF
TRBJ2-1 | TRBD2 | many | TRBV6-6 | TGTGCCAGCAGTCCAAATAAGGGGGCGGGAGGGAGCTCCTACAATGAGCAGTTCTTC | CASSPNKGAGGSSYNEQFF
TRBJ2-1 | - | many | TRBV7-9 | TGTGCCAGCAGCTTAGAGTTGTATCGGGACCAAAAGTTCTTC | CASSLELYRDQKFF
TRBJ2-3 | - | many | TRBV7-9 | TGTGCCAGCAGCCCCAGAGGGGGGACGAGCACAGATACGCAGTATTTT | CASSPRGGTSTDTQYF
TRBJ2-3 | - | many | TRBV10-3 | TGTGCCGTCTCCAATAGCGGAAGCACAGATACGCAGTATTTT | CAVSNSGSTDTQYF
TRBJ2-3 | TRBD1 | many | TRBV20-1 | TGCAGTGCTAGAGTTTCGGACAGGGGAATTTTCACAGATACGCAGTATTTT | CSARVSDRGIFTDTQYF
TRBJ2-7 | TRBD1 | many | TRBV6-2/TRBV6-3 | TGTGCCAGCATCCCAGGGGGCGCCACCTACGAGCAGTACTTC | CASIPGGATYEQYF
TRBJ1-2 | - | - | TRBV20-1 | TGCAGTGCTCCCCTGCCTCATCCCCGACAGCGAAACTATGGCTACACCTTC | CSAPLPHPRQRNYGYTF
TRBJ2-3 | - | many | TRBV5-1 | TGCGCCAGCAGCTTCAGCACAGATACGCAGTATTTT | CASSFSTDTQYF
TRBJ2-3 | TRBD1 | once | TRBV7-6 | TGTGCCAGCAGCTTGGGACAGGACACCACAGATACGCAGTATTTT | CASSLGQDTTDTQYF
TRBJ1-1 | - | many | TRBV24-1 | TGTGCCACCAGTGACAACACTGAAGCTTTCTTT | CATSDNTEAFF
TRBJ2-3 | TRBD1 | - | TRBV4-1 | TGCGCCAGCAGCCTCGGACAGGGAAGGAGAACAGATACGCAGTATTTT | CASSLGQGRRTDTQYF
TRBJ1-1 | - | - | TRBV28 | TGTGCCAGCAGCTCGACAAGTACCAACACTGAAGCTTTCTTT | CASSSTSTNTEAFF
TRBJ2-5 | - | many | TRBV6-5 | TGTGCCAGCAGTTACTCCCGGGTTCCAGAGACCCAGTACTTC | CASSYSRVPETQYF
TRBJ1-2 | TRBD1 | - | TRBV10-3 | TGTGCCATCAATACCGGGACAGGGGAAGTCTATGGCTACACCTTC | CAINTGTGEVYGYTF
TRBJ1-3 | TRBD1 | many | TRBV7-9 | TGTGCCAGCAGCCAGCCAGAAGCTCGATCGACAGGGCTAGGAAACACCATATATTTT | CASSQPEARSTGLGNTIYF
TRBJ1-5 | - | many | TRBV4-1 | TGCGCCAGCAGCCAAGTTGTTATACCTGGGCCAGCTCCTATTCAGCCCCAGCATTTT | CASSQVVIPGPAPIQPQHF
TRBJ1-2 | - | many | TRBV5-1 | TGCGCCAGCAGCCACGGACAGACTACTAACTATGGCTACACCTTC | CASSHGQTTNYGYTF
TRBJ1-1 | - | many | TRBV5-4 | TGTGCCAGCTTTGACAGGAACACTGAAGCTTTCTTT | CASFDRNTEAFF
TRBJ1-2 | - | medium-sized | TRBV7-9 | TGTGCCAGCAGCTTGGCAGATTATGGCTACACCTTC | CASSLADYGYTF
TRBJ2-2 | - | - | TRBV4-2 | TGTGCCAGCAGCCAAGACCCGGGCAACACCGGGGAGCTGTTTTTT | CASSQDPGNTGELFF
TRBJ2-1 | - | many | TRBV10-3 | TGTGCCATCAGTGAAAGGCCTGACAGTGAGCAGTTCTTC | CAISERPDSEQFF
TRBJ1-6 | TRBD1 | many | TRBV11-2 | TGTGCCAGCAGCATGGGACAGCATAATTCACCCCTCCACTTT | CASSMGQHNSPLHF
TRBJ2-5 | TRBD1 | many | TRBV7-9 | TGTGCCAGCAGCGACAGCAACGGGACAGCCCTCCCCAAGAAGACCCAGTACTTC | CASSDSNGTALPKKTQYF
TRBJ2-7 | TRBD1 | many | TRBV11-1 | TGTGCCAGCAGCTTACCAGGGGGTAAGGGATACGAGCAGTACTTC | CASSLPGGKGYEQYF
TRBJ2-2 | - | many | TRBV5-1 | TGCGCCAGCAGCTTGGCCGCGGGCTCCACCGGGGAGCTGTTTTTT | CASSLAAGSTGELFF
TRBJ2-5 | - | many | TRBV5-1 | TGCGCCAGCAGCCGGGGGGCGGCGAAGGAAGAGACCCAGTACTTC | CASSRGAAKEETQYF
TRBJ1-2 | - | many | TRBV7-2 | TGTGCCAGCAGCATACAGGGATATGGCTACACCTTC | CASSIQGYGYTF
TRBJ2-1 | - | many | TRBV23-1 | TGCGCCAGCATGAAAGGGTATGGAAAGAATGAGCAGTTCTTC | CASMKGYGKNEQFF
TRBJ2-6 | - | many | TRBV7-9 | TGTGCCAGCAGCCCCACAGGTGTCGCTGGGGCCAACGTCCTGACTTTC | CASSPTGVAGANVLTF
TRBJ1-3 | - | many | TRBV6-5 | TGTGCCAGCAGTACTCGACAGCTCTCGGGAAACACCATATATTTT | CASSTRQLSGNTIYF